The 4 T cell receptor beta chains below all came from one sample that was sequenced in a study of control samples from healthy donors and cancer patients. Libraries were prepared by immunoSEQ multiplex PCR; TCRdb keeps only in-frame clonotypes and omits some of them. Altogether 150,000 or so clones are present, around nine tenths being singletons, with the ten largest covering approximately 1.7%. Input material: blood. These receptors were taken from a man younger than 35 in good health.

The chain employs TRBV6-6 and TRBJ2-7; TRBD2 matches 7 bases. Germline V gene sequence: CDR1 MNHNY, CDR2 SVGAGI (reference sequence). The trim removed 4 bases at V and 4 bases at J, leaving 4 bases unmatched. This CDR3 comprises 13 residues. CDR3 protein: CASSLGGIYEQYF. The CDR3 DNA sequence: TGTGCCAGCAGTTTGGGGGGGATTTACGAGCAGTACTTC.

The table lists this clone with a count of one. The genes are TRBV4-3 and TRBJ2-5; no clear D. The germline CDR1 and CDR2 sequences are LGHNA and YSLEER. The CDR3 sequence is 15 residues long. Trimming took 0 bases from V and 5 from J, leaving 13 bases between them. CDR3 protein: CASSQDMSVRETQYF. For the CDR3, the DNA is TGCGCCAGCAGCCAAGATATGAGCGTTCGGGAGACCCAGTACTTC.

The gene calls are TRBV2 and TRBJ2-5; a possible D gene is TRBD1 (6 bases). Germline CDR1 SNHLY, CDR2 FYNNEI. V was trimmed by 4 bases and J by 5 bases, leaving 17 bases between them. This CDR3 has 15 residues. The DNA for the CDR3 is TGTGCCAGCAGTGTGGGGGCAGGGGCCTGGGAGACCCAGTACTTC. It yields the protein CASSVGAGAWETQYF. Full variable domain (rest looked up from reference TRBV2 and TRBJ2-5): EPEVTQTPSHQVTQMGQEVILRCVPISNHLYFYWYRQILGQKVEFLVSFYNNEISEKSEIFDDQFSVERPDGSNFTLKIRSTKLEDSAMYFCASSVGAGAWETQYFGPGTRLLVL.

The chain recombines TRBV28 with TRBJ1-6; D uncertain. Trimming took 3 bases from V and 7 from J, leaving 7 bases between them. The germline V gene encodes CDR1 MDHEN and CDR2 SYDVKM. The CDR3 extends over 13 amino acids. This CDR3 is CASSLLWNSPLHF. DNA for the CDR3: TGTGCCAGCAGTTTGTTGTGGAATTCACCCCTCCACTTT.